A selection of T cell receptor beta chains follows, all from one sample in a study of blood T cell repertoires in COVID-19. TCRdb keeps only in-frame clones here, not all; method: immunoSEQ multiplex PCR. The sample yields under 70,000 clones, about 83% seen once. Sequencing used peripheral blood. The source is a woman aged 55-70 years with COVID-19, enrolled during active disease. Each CDR3 is given with its conserved first and last residue. D genes are given only for firm matches. Size is omitted from some rows. Given values are once, few, many or a class for expanded clones.

cdr3_nt cdr3_aa v_call d_call clone_size j_call
TGTGCCAGCAGCAAGGAGGGCCCCACACTAAATGAGCAGTTCTTC CASSKEGPTLNEQFF TRBV5-4 . once TRBJ2-1
TGTGCCAGCAGCTTATCTGTGTCCCTTCTGCGGAACACTGAAGCTTTCTTT CASSLSVSLLRNTEAFF TRBV13 . . TRBJ1-1
TGTGCCAGCAGCTTTGGGACACCCTATAGCAATCAGCCCCAGCATTTT CASSFGTPYSNQPQHF TRBV7-6 . . TRBJ1-5
TGTGCCAGCTATCCGGACAGGGCTAGCAATCAGCCCCAGCATTTT CASYPDRASNQPQHF TRBV6-6 TRBD1 . TRBJ1-5
TGCAGCGTCGCGGGACAGGGAGAGGACGAGCAGTACTTC CSVAGQGEDEQYF TRBV29-1 TRBD1 . TRBJ2-7
TGTGCCAGCAGTTACCGCGGAGGGGCGGCCACTGAAGCTTTCTTT CASSYRGGAATEAFF TRBV6-6 . . TRBJ1-1
TGTGCCAGCAGCTTAGTGTTACGAGCAATGGAGACCCAGTACTTC CASSLVLRAMETQYF TRBV7-8 . . TRBJ2-5
TGTGCCACCAGCGGAGAGTTGCGGCCTAATCAGCCCCAGCATTTT CATSGELRPNQPQHF TRBV15 . . TRBJ1-5
TGTGCCAGCAGTGACTCGCCTAGCCTGGCCACCGGGGAGCTGTTTTTT CASSDSPSLATGELFF TRBV6-4 . . TRBJ2-2
TGCGCCAGCAGTGATAACAGGGGATACGAGCAGTACTTC CASSDNRGYEQYF TRBV10-1 TRBD1 . TRBJ2-7